The entry that follows covers one T cell receptor (beta chain) sequence. Its specificity is not known. Amplification of TCR beta CDR3 regions used RNA as the template. An initial round of RT-PCR targeting the TCR CDR3 relied on the HTBI primer set. TCRdb redid the calling of the multiplex PCR reads with MiXCR, one entry per CDR3 protein. The sample contains hundreds of thousands of distinct CDR3 sequences, approximately 25% of which appear only once. These data are taken from a study of T cells in Graves' hyperthyroidism and ophthalmopathy. Notes on the study in general: Most expanded thyroid clonotypes above 0.001 also appeared in blood.

From 10 ml of fresh peripheral blood, PBMCs were isolated. Per germline, CDR1 SNHLY and CDR2 FYNNEI. The CDR3 contains 13 residues. V gave up 7 bases and J gave up 4 bases, with 11 bases separating them. Sequencing was done on a sample of blood. The chain has TRBV2 and TRBJ1-3; D is uncertain. This TCR came from a woman between 25 and 40 years old with Graves' ophthalmopathy. The CDR3 sequence: CASIAGFGNTIYF. CDR3 coding DNA: TGTGCCAGCATAGCGGGGTTCGGAAACACCATATATTTT.